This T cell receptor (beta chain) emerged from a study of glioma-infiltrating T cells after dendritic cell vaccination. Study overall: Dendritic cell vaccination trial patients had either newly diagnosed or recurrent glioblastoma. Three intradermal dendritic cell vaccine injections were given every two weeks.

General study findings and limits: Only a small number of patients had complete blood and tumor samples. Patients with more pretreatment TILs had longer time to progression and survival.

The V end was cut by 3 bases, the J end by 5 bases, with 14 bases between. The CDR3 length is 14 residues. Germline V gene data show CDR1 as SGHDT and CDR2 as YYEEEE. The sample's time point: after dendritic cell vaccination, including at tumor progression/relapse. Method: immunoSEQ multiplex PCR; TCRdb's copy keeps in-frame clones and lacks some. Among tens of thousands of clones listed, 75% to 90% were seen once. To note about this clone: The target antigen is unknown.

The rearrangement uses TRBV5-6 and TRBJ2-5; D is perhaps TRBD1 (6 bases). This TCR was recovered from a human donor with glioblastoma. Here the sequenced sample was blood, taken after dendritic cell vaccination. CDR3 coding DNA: TGTGCCAGCAGCTCCAGGGGAAAGGGGGAGACCCAGTACTTC. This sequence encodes CASSSRGKGETQYF. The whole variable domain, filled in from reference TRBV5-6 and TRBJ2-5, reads DAGVTQSPTHLIKTRGQQVTLRCSPKSGHDTVSWYQQALGQGPQFIFQYYEEEERQRGNFPDRFSGHQFPNYSSELNVNALLLGDSALYLCASSSRGKGETQYFGPGTRLLVL.